Listed here is a single TCR beta chain. There are 15 residues in the CDR3. The germline gives CDR1 SGHTA, CDR2 FQGNSA. The V end lost 5 bases, the J end lost 0 bases, and 11 bases lay between the germline ends. The repertoire was sequenced with immunoSEQ multiplex PCR; TCRdb's copy has only in-frame clones and lacks some. This table holds approximately 100,000 clones, roughly 89% found once. This sample's time point: baseline, week 1 (first vaccination visit). This sample's treatment: pre-vaccination baseline after standard-of-care therapy. This specimen belongs to a study of a mutant IDH1 vaccine in newly diagnosed glioma.

The sample here was PBMCs, taken from a glioma patient treated with radiotherapy, temozolomide or both. This chain uses TRBV7-2 with TRBJ1-5; D call uncertain. This sequence originates from a woman between 50 and 59 years old with glioma. The CDR3 nucleotides read TGTGCCAGCAGCAAAGATACGGATAGCAATCAGCCCCAGCATTTT. Residues: CASSKDTDSNQPQHF.